The rows below give T cell receptor beta chains drawn from one sample of a study of Ad26.COV2.S vaccination and SARS-CoV-2 variants. TCRdb's table, derived via immunoSEQ multiplex PCR, lists solely in-frame clones and lacks some. The sample yields 300,000 to 450,000 clones, about 85% seen once. The sequences come from peripheral blood, collected in a trial of Ad26.COV2.S vaccine versus placebo. The source of these receptors is a person between 18 and 65 years old who received the Ad26.COV2.S COVID-19 vaccine or a placebo. Both conserved end residues are part of each CDR3. Each record gives: V gene, J gene, CDR3 length, D gene, clone size, CDR3 protein, CDR3 DNA. A D gene is named only where the DNA matches it firmly. Some rows mark clone size as missing; the rest say once, few, many or name a class of expanded clone.

V gene: TRBV5-5; J gene: TRBJ1-2; CDR3 length: 14; D gene: TRBD1; clone size: -; CDR3 protein: CASSLGGQPYGYTF; CDR3 DNA: TGTGCCAGCAGCTTGGGGGGACAGCCCTATGGCTACACCTTC
V gene: TRBV27; J gene: TRBJ2-2; CDR3 length: 16; D gene: TRBD2; clone size: -; CDR3 protein: CASSFPGTTNTGELFF; CDR3 DNA: TGTGCCAGCAGTTTTCCCGGGACTACGAACACCGGGGAGCTGTTTTTT
V gene: TRBV5-4; J gene: TRBJ1-6; CDR3 length: 15; D gene: TRBD1; clone size: -; CDR3 protein: CASSSTGNYNSPLHF; CDR3 DNA: TGTGCCAGCAGCTCGACAGGGAACTATAATTCACCCCTCCACTTT
V gene: TRBV7-9; J gene: TRBJ2-2; CDR3 length: 16; D gene: -; clone size: -; CDR3 protein: CASSSPGPTNTGELFF; CDR3 DNA: TGTGCCAGCAGCTCCCCAGGGCCAACGAACACCGGGGAGCTGTTTTTT
V gene: TRBV28; J gene: TRBJ1-6; CDR3 length: 16; D gene: -; clone size: -; CDR3 protein: CASGKTGMGGNSPLHF; CDR3 DNA: TGTGCCAGCGGAAAAACAGGGATGGGGGGTAATTCACCCCTCCACTTT
V gene: TRBV5-1; J gene: TRBJ2-7; CDR3 length: 15; D gene: -; clone size: few; CDR3 protein: CASSLAAGQYYEQYF; CDR3 DNA: TGCGCCAGCAGCTTGGCCGCGGGACAGTACTACGAGCAGTACTTC
V gene: TRBV5-4; J gene: TRBJ1-4; CDR3 length: 15; D gene: -; clone size: -; CDR3 protein: CASSGGIEGVGKLFF; CDR3 DNA: TGTGCCAGCAGCGGGGGGATCGAGGGGGTTGGAAAACTGTTTTTT
V gene: TRBV29-1; J gene: TRBJ2-7; CDR3 length: 13; D gene: TRBD1; clone size: -; CDR3 protein: CSVADRAPYEQYF; CDR3 DNA: TGCAGCGTTGCGGACAGGGCCCCCTACGAGCAGTACTTC
V gene: TRBV7-7; J gene: TRBJ2-5; CDR3 length: 15; D gene: -; clone size: -; CDR3 protein: CASSLFEAAQATQYF; CDR3 DNA: TGTGCCAGCAGCTTATTCGAGGCAGCCCAGGCGACCCAGTACTTC
V gene: TRBV2; J gene: TRBJ2-1; CDR3 length: 14; D gene: -; clone size: -; CDR3 protein: CASSEAAAYNEQFF; CDR3 DNA: TGTGCCAGCAGTGAAGCGGCAGCATACAATGAGCAGTTCTTC
V gene: TRBV19; J gene: TRBJ2-1; CDR3 length: 15; D gene: TRBD2; clone size: -; CDR3 protein: CASSGTSGLGEEQFF; CDR3 DNA: TGTGCCAGTAGTGGTACTAGCGGCCTGGGCGAAGAGCAGTTCTTC
V gene: TRBV7-6; J gene: TRBJ2-5; CDR3 length: 17; D gene: TRBD2; clone size: -; CDR3 protein: CASSHPPRGGAEETQYF; CDR3 DNA: TGTGCCAGCAGCCATCCTCCTCGCGGGGGGGCAGAAGAGACCCAGTACTTC
V gene: TRBV30; J gene: TRBJ2-5; CDR3 length: 15; D gene: -; clone size: -; CDR3 protein: CAWSVSGAPQETQYF; CDR3 DNA: TGTGCCTGGAGTGTTTCGGGGGCCCCCCAAGAGACCCAGTACTTC
V gene: TRBV5-8; J gene: TRBJ1-4; CDR3 length: 16; D gene: -; clone size: -; CDR3 protein: CASSLGPKGANEKLFF; CDR3 DNA: TGTGCCAGCAGCTTGGGTCCTAAAGGGGCCAATGAAAAACTGTTTTTT
V gene: TRBV5-6; J gene: TRBJ1-2; CDR3 length: 12; D gene: -; clone size: -; CDR3 protein: CASSLSQGGYTF; CDR3 DNA: TGTGCCAGCAGCCTCTCCCAGGGCGGCTACACCTTC
V gene: TRBV30; J gene: TRBJ2-7; CDR3 length: 11; D gene: -; clone size: -; CDR3 protein: CAWSVRDEQYF; CDR3 DNA: TGTGCCTGGAGTGTTAGGGACGAGCAGTACTTC
V gene: TRBV6-5; J gene: TRBJ1-2; CDR3 length: 14; D gene: -; clone size: -; CDR3 protein: CASKRGTLSSGYTF; CDR3 DNA: TGTGCCAGCAAACGAGGAACGCTCTCGTCTGGCTACACCTTC
V gene: TRBV15; J gene: TRBJ1-6; CDR3 length: 17; D gene: -; clone size: few; CDR3 protein: CATSRQTASSYNSPLHF; CDR3 DNA: TGTGCCACCAGCAGACAGACAGCGAGCTCCTATAATTCACCCCTCCACTTT
V gene: TRBV5-1; J gene: TRBJ2-7; CDR3 length: 13; D gene: TRBD2; clone size: -; CDR3 protein: CASSLAGSYEQYF; CDR3 DNA: TGCGCCAGTTCACTAGCGGGGTCCTACGAGCAGTACTTC
V gene: TRBV28; J gene: TRBJ1-5; CDR3 length: 14; D gene: -; clone size: -; CDR3 protein: CASRAGLGNQPQHF; CDR3 DNA: TGTGCCAGCAGGGCGGGCCTGGGGAATCAGCCCCAGCATTTT
V gene: TRBV5-1; J gene: TRBJ2-3; CDR3 length: 13; D gene: -; clone size: -; CDR3 protein: CASSSGFTDTQYF; CDR3 DNA: TGCGCCAGCAGCTCGGGATTCACAGATACGCAGTATTTT
V gene: TRBV7-7; J gene: TRBJ2-2; CDR3 length: 21; D gene: TRBD2; clone size: -; CDR3 protein: CASSPPIQRGGVWANTGELFF; CDR3 DNA: TGTGCTAGCAGCCCCCCGATCCAGCGGGGGGGCGTATGGGCGAACACCGGGGAGCTGTTTTTT
V gene: TRBV4-3; J gene: TRBJ2-3; CDR3 length: 14; D gene: -; clone size: -; CDR3 protein: CASSQAGETDTQYF; CDR3 DNA: TGCGCCAGCAGCCAAGCGGGAGAAACAGATACGCAGTATTTT
V gene: TRBV20-1; J gene: TRBJ2-1; CDR3 length: 11; D gene: -; clone size: few; CDR3 protein: CSARWQGEQFF; CDR3 DNA: TGCAGTGCTAGGTGGCAGGGTGAGCAGTTCTTC
V gene: TRBV10-2; J gene: TRBJ2-7; CDR3 length: 14; D gene: -; clone size: -; CDR3 protein: CASSEIGGEYEQYF; CDR3 DNA: TGCGCCAGCAGTGAGATCGGCGGGGAATACGAGCAGTACTTC
V gene: TRBV7-2; J gene: TRBJ1-3; CDR3 length: 14; D gene: TRBD1; clone size: -; CDR3 protein: CASSLMTGENTIYF; CDR3 DNA: TGTGCCAGCAGCTTGATGACAGGGGAAAACACCATATATTTT
V gene: TRBV28; J gene: TRBJ1-2; CDR3 length: 16; D gene: TRBD1; clone size: -; CDR3 protein: CASSLSDRGRYSGYTF; CDR3 DNA: TGTGCCAGCAGTTTATCGGACAGGGGAAGGTACTCTGGCTACACCTTC
V gene: TRBV6-1; J gene: TRBJ2-3; CDR3 length: 17; D gene: TRBD1; clone size: -; CDR3 protein: CASSAGLGQENTDTQYF; CDR3 DNA: TGTGCCAGCAGTGCGGGGCTGGGACAGGAGAACACAGATACGCAGTATTTT
V gene: TRBV15; J gene: TRBJ2-7; CDR3 length: 16; D gene: -; clone size: -; CDR3 protein: CATSRVGRDFSYEQYF; CDR3 DNA: TGTGCCACCAGCAGGGTGGGCAGGGACTTCTCCTACGAGCAGTACTTC
V gene: TRBV28; J gene: TRBJ2-5; CDR3 length: 10; D gene: -; clone size: -; CDR3 protein: CASSKRTQYF; CDR3 DNA: TGTGCCAGCAGTAAGAGAACCCAGTACTTC
V gene: TRBV7-9; J gene: TRBJ1-2; CDR3 length: 16; D gene: -; clone size: few; CDR3 protein: CASSLVGSPAHYGYTF; CDR3 DNA: TGTGCCAGCAGCTTAGTCGGGTCCCCCGCGCACTATGGCTACACCTTC
V gene: TRBV24-1; J gene: TRBJ2-5; CDR3 length: 15; D gene: TRBD1; clone size: -; CDR3 protein: CATSDRTGVQETQYF; CDR3 DNA: TGTGCCACCAGTGATAGGACAGGTGTCCAAGAGACCCAGTACTTC
V gene: TRBV5-1; J gene: TRBJ2-7; CDR3 length: 12; D gene: -; clone size: -; CDR3 protein: CASSPDSYEQYF; CDR3 DNA: TGCGCCAGCAGCCCGGACTCCTACGAGCAGTACTTC